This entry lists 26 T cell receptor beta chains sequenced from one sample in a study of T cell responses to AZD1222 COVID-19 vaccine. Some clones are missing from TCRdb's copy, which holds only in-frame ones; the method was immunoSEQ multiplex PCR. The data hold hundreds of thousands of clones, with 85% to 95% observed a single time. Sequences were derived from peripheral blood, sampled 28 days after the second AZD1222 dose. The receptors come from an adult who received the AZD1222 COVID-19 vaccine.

In DNA, the CDR3 is TGTGCCAGCCGAGCGGGGACTCACAATGAGCAGTTCTTC. The encoded protein is CASRAGTHNEQFF. The chain has TRBV27 and TRBJ2-1, with 7 positions matching TRBD2. The CDR3 covers 13 residues. V was pared by 8 bases and J by 5 bases, with 6 bases of the junction left unmatched. Germline values: CDR1 MNHEY, CDR2 SMNVEV (reference sequence).

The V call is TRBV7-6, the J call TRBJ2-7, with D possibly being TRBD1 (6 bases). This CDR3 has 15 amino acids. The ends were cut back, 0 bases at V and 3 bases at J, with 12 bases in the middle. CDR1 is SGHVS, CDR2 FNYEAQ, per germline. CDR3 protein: CASSLAAGALYEQYF. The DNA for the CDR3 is TGTGCCAGCAGCTTAGCGGCAGGGGCCCTCTACGAGCAGTACTTC. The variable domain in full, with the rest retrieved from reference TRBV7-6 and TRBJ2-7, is GAGVSQSPRYKVTKRGQDVALRCDPISGHVSLYWYRQALGQGPEFLTYFNYEAQQDKSGLPNDRFSAERPEGSISTLTIQRTEQRDSAMYRCASSLAAGALYEQYFGPGTRLTVT.

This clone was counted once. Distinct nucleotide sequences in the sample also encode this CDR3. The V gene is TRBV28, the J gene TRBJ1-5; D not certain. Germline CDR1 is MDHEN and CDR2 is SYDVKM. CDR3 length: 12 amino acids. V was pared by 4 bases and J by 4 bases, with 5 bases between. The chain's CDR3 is CASSSENQPQHF. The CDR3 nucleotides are TGTGCCAGCAGTTCAGAGAATCAGCCCCAGCATTTT.

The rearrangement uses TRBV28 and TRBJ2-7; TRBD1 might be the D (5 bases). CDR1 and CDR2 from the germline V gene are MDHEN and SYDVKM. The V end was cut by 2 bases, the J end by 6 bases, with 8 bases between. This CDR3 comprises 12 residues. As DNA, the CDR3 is TGTGCCAGCAGTTTAGGGGCAGGCGAGCAGTACTTC. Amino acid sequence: CASSLGAGEQYF.

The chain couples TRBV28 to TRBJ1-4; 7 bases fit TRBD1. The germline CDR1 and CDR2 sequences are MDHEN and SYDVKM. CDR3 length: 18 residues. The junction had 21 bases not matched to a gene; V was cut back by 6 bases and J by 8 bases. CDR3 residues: CASRSQGVTSGFREKLFF. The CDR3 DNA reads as TGTGCCAGCAGGAGCCAGGGGGTAACGTCGGGGTTTCGGGAAAAACTGTTTTTT.

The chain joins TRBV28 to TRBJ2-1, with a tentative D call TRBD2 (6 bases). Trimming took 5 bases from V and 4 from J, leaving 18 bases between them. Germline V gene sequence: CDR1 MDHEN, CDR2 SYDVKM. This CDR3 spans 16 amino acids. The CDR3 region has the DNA TGTGCCAGCAGTCCCCCGGGACTCCGCTGGTACAATGAGCAGTTCTTC. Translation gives CASSPPGLRWYNEQFF.

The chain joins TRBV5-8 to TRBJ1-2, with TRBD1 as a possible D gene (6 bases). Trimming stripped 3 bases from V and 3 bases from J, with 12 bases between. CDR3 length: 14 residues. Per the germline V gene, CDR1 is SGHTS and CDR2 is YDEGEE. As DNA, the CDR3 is TGTGCCAGCAGCTCCGCGGGGGCTTACTATGGCTACACCTTC. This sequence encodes CASSSAGAYYGYTF.

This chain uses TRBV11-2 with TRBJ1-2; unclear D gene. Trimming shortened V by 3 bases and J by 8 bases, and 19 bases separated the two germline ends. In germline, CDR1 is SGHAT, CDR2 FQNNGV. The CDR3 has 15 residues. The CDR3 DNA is TGTGCCAGCAGCTTCGATTGGACGGACCCTATGGGCTACACCTTC. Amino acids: CASSFDWTDPMGYTF.

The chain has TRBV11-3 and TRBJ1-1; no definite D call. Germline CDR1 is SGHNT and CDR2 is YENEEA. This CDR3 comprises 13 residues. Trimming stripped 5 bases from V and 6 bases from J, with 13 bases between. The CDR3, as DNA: TGTGCCAGCAGCGCCCGACTTGGCGCTGAAGCTTTCTTT. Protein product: CASSARLGAEAFF.

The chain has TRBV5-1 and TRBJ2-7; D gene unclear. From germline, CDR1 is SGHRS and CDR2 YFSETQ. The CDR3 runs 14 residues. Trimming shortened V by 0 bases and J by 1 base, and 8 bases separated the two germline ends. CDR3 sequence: CASSLGLGSYEQYF. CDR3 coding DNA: TGCGCCAGCAGCTTGGGCCTGGGGTCCTACGAGCAGTACTTC. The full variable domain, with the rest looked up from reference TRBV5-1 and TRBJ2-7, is KAGVTQTPRYLIKTRGQQVTLSCSPISGHRSVSWYQQTPGQGLQFLFEYFSETQRNKGNFPGRFSGRQFSNSRSEMNVSTLELGDSALYLCASSLGLGSYEQYFGPGTRLTVT.

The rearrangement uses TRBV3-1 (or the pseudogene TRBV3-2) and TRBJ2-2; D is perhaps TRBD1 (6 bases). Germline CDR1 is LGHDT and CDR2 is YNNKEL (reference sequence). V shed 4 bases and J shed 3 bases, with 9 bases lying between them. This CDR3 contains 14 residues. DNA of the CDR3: TGTGCCAGCAGCCGGGACACCTACACCGGGGAGCTGTTTTTT. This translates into CASSRDTYTGELFF.

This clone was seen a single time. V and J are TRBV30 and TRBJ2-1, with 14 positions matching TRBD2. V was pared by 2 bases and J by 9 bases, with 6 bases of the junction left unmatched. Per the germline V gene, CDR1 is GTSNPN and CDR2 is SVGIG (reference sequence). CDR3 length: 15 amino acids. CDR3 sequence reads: CAWSPGLAGVGEQFF. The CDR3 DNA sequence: TGTGCCTGGAGTCCGGGACTAGCGGGAGTTGGTGAGCAGTTCTTC. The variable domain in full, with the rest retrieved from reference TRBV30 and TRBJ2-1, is SQTIHQWPATLVQPVGSPLSLECTVEGTSNPNLYWYRQAAGRGLQLLFYSVGIGQISSEVPQNLSASRPQDRQFILSSKKLLLSDSGFYLCAWSPGLAGVGEQFFGPGTRLTVL.

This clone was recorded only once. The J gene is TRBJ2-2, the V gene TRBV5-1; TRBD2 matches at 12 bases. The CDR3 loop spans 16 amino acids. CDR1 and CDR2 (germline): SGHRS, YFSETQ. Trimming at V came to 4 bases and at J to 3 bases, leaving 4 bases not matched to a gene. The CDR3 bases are TGCGCCAGCAGCCTAAGGACTAGCGGGGACACCGGGGAGCTGTTTTTT. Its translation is CASSLRTSGDTGELFF.

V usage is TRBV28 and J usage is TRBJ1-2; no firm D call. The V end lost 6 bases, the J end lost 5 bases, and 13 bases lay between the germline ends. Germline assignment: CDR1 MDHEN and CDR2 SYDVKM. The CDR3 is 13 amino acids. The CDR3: CASSTGKFYGYTF. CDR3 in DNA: TGTGCCAGCAGCACCGGGAAGTTTTATGGCTACACCTTC.

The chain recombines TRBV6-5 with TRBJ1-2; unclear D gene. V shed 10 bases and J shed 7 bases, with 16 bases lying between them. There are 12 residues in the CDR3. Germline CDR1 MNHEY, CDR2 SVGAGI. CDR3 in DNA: TGTGCCACCATCTCCGACCGAGGTGGCTACACCTTC. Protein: CATISDRGGYTF.

The CDR3 region is CASSASVPYEQYF. DNA of the CDR3: TGTGCCAGCAGTGCTAGCGTCCCTTACGAGCAGTACTTC. The J gene is TRBJ2-7, the V gene TRBV28; maybe TRBD2 (6 bases). Trimming removed 5 bases at V and 4 bases at J, with 12 bases between. In germline, CDR1 is MDHEN, CDR2 SYDVKM. This CDR3 is 13 amino acids long.

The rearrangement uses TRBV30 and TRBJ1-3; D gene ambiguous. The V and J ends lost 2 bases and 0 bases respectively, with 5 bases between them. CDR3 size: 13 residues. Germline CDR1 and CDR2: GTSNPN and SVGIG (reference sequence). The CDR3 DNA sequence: TGTGCCTGGAGTTGGACCTCTGGAAACACCATATATTTT. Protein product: CAWSWTSGNTIYF. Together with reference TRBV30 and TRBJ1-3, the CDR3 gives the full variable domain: SQTIHQWPATLVQPVGSPLSLECTVEGTSNPNLYWYRQAAGRGLQLLFYSVGIGQISSEVPQNLSASRPQDRQFILSSKKLLLSDSGFYLCAWSWTSGNTIYFGEGSWLTVV.

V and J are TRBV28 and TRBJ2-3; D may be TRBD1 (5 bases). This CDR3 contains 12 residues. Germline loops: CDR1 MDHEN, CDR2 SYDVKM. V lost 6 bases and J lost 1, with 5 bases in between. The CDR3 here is CASRGGTDTQYF. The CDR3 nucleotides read TGTGCCAGCAGAGGGGGCACAGATACGCAGTATTTT.

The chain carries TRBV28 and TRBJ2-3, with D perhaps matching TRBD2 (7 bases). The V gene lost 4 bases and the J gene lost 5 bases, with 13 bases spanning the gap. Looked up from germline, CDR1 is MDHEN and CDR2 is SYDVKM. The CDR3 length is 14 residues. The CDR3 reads CASSSGGLKDTQYF. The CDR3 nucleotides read TGTGCCAGCAGTTCGGGGGGCCTGAAAGATACGCAGTATTTT.

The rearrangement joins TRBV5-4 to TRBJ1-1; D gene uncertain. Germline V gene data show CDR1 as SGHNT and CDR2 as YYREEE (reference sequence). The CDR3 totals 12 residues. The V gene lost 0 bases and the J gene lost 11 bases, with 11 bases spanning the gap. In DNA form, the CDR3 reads TGTGCCAGCAGCTTGGGTGGAGGAGGGGCTTTCTTT. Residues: CASSLGGGGAFF.

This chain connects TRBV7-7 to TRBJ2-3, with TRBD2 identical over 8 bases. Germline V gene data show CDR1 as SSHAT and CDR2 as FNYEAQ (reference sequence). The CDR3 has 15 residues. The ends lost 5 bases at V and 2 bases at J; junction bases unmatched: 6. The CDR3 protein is CASSESGSATDTQYF. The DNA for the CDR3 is TGTGCCAGCAGCGAAAGCGGGAGCGCCACAGATACGCAGTATTTT.

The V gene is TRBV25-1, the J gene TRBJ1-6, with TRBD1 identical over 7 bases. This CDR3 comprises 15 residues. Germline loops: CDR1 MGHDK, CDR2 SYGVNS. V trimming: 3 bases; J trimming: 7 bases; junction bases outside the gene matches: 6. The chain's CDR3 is CASSDDRVPNSPLHF. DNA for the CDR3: TGTGCCAGCAGTGATGACAGGGTTCCCAATTCACCCCTCCACTTT.

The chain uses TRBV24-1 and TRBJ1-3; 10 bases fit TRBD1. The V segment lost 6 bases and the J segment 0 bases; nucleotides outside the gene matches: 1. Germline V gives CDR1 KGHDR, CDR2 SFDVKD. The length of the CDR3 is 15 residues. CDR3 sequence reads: CATSRQGASGNTIYF. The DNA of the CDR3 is TGTGCCACCAGTAGACAGGGGGCCTCTGGAAACACCATATATTTT.

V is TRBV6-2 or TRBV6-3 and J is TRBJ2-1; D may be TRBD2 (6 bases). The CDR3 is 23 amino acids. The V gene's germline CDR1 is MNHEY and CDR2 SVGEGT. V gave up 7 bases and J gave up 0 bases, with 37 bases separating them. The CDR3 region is CASIPSPNPGRGGDPSSYNEQFF. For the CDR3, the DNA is TGTGCCAGCATCCCCAGCCCCAACCCCGGACGGGGCGGGGACCCTAGCTCCTACAATGAGCAGTTCTTC.

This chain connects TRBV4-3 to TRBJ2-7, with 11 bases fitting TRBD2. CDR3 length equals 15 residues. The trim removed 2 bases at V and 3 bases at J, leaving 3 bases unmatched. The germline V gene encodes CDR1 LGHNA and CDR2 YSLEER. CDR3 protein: CASSQTSGSSYEQYF. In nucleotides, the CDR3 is TGCGCCAGCAGCCAAACTAGCGGGAGCAGCTACGAGCAGTACTTC.

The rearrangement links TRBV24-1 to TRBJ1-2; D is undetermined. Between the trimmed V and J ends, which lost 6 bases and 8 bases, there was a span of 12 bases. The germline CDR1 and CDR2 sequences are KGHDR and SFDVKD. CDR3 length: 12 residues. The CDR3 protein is CATSHPGRGYTF. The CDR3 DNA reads TGTGCCACCAGTCATCCCGGGAGAGGCTACACCTTC.